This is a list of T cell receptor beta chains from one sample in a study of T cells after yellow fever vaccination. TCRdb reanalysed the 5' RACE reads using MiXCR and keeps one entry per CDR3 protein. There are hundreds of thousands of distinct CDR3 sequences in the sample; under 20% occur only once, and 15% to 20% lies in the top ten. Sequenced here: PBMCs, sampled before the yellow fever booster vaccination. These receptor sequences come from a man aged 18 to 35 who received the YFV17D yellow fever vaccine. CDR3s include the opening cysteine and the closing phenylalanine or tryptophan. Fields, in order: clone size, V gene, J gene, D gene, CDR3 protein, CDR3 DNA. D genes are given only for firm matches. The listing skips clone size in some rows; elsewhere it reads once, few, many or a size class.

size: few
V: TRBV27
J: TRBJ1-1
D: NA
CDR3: CASSDLNTEAFF
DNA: TGTGCCAGCAGTGATTTAAACACTGAAGCTTTCTTT

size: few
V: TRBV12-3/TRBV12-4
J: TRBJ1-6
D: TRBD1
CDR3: CASRLQGVSSPLHF
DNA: TGTGCCAGCAGACTCCAGGGGGTGAGTTCACCCCTCCACTTT

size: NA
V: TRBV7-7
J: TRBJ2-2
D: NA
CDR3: CASSTGFGTGELFF
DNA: TGTGCTAGCAGTACCGGGTTTGGGACCGGGGAGCTGTTTTTT

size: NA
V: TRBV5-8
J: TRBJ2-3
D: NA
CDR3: CASSSPSSGSGTDTQYF
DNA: TGTGCCAGCAGCTCGCCCTCATCGGGTAGTGGCACAGATACGCAGTATTTT

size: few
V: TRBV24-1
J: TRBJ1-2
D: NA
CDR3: CATSDATGYGYTF
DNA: TGTGCCACCAGTGATGCGACGGGCTATGGCTACACCTTC

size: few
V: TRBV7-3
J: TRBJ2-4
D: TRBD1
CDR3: CASSLNAPGQGYIQYF
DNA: TGTGCCAGCAGCTTAAACGCCCCCGGACAGGGTTACATTCAGTACTTC

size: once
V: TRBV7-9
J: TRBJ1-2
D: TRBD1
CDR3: CASSFETGTDGYTF
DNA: TGTGCCAGCAGCTTCGAAACCGGGACAGATGGCTACACCTTC

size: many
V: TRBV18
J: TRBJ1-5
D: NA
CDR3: CASSHGGNRDQPQHF
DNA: TGTGCCAGCTCACACGGCGGGAACAGGGATCAGCCCCAGCATTTT

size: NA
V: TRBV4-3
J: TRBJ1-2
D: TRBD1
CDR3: CASSQGLRQGSYGYTF
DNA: TGCGCCAGCAGCCAAGGGTTGAGACAGGGCTCTTATGGCTACACCTTC

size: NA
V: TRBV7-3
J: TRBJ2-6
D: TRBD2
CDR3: CASSARGAGANVLTF
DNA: TGTGCCAGCAGCGCTCGGGGGGCTGGGGCCAACGTCCTGACTTTC

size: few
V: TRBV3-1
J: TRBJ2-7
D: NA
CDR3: CASSPEQSSYEQYF
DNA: TGTGCCAGCAGCCCCGAACAGAGCTCCTACGAGCAGTACTTC

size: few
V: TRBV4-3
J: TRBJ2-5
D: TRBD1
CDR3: CASSQTAGGQETQYF
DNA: TGCGCCAGCAGCCAAACGGCAGGGGGACAAGAGACCCAGTACTTC

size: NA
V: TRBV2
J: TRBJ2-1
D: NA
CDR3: CASSGRVRQQGSGVYNEQFF
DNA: TGTGCCAGCAGTGGAAGGGTGAGGCAACAGGGTTCTGGGGTTTACAATGAGCAGTTCTTC

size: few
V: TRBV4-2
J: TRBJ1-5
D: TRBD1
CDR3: CASSQDQGATNQPQHF
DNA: TGTGCCAGCAGCCAGGATCAGGGGGCCACCAATCAGCCCCAGCATTTT

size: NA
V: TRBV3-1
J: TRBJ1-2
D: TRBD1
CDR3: CASSSLGQGYGYTF
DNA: TGTGCCAGCAGCTCCCTGGGACAGGGGTATGGCTACACCTTC

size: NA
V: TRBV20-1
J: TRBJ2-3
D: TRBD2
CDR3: CSASETSGGPTDTQYF
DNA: TGCAGTGCCTCAGAGACTAGCGGGGGACCCACAGATACGCAGTATTTT

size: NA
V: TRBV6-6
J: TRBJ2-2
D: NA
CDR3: CASSYSPGETGELFF
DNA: TGTGCCAGCAGTTACTCGCCGGGGGAGACCGGGGAGCTGTTTTTT

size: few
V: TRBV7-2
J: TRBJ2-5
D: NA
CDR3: CASSLRWTKETQYF
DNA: TGTGCCAGCAGCTTACGCTGGACCAAAGAGACCCAGTACTTC

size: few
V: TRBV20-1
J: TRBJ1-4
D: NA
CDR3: CSARKQGPRGKLFF
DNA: TGCAGTGCTCGGAAACAGGGACCCCGGGGAAAACTGTTTTTT

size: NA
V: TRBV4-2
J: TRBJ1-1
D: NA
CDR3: CASSQYDPPGDAGNTEAFF
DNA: TGTGCCAGCAGCCAATATGATCCCCCAGGGGACGCAGGGAACACTGAAGCTTTCTTT

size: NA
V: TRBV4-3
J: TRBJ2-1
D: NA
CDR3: CASSHGGGPYNEQFF
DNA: TGCGCCAGCAGCCATGGCGGCGGACCATACAATGAGCAGTTCTTC

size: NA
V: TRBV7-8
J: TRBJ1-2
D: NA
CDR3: CASSLAKGDGYTF
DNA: TGTGCCAGCAGCTTAGCGAAGGGTGATGGCTACACCTTC

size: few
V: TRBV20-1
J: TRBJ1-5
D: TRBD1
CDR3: CSARRTGLIQPQHF
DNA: TGCAGTGCTCGACGGACAGGGTTAATTCAGCCCCAGCATTTT

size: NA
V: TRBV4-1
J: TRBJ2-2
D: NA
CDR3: CASSLRDGTSMGTGELFF
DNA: TGCGCCAGCAGCCTCCGGGACGGAACTTCAATGGGCACCGGGGAGCTGTTTTTT

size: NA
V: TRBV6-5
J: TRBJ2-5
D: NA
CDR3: CASSWGKAETQYF
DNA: TGTGCCAGCAGTTGGGGGAAGGCAGAGACCCAGTACTTC

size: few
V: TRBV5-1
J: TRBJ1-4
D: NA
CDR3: CASSQHQANEKLFF
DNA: TGCGCCAGCAGCCAACACCAGGCTAATGAAAAACTGTTTTTT

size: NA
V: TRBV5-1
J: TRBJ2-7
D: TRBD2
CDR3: CASTLEGAGGREQYF
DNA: TGCGCCAGCACCTTGGAAGGCGCGGGGGGTCGCGAGCAGTACTTC

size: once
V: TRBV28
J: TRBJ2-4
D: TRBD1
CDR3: CASRPGTGSMMRSKNIQYF
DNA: TGTGCCAGCAGGCCCGGGACAGGGTCTATGATGCGGTCCAAAAACATTCAGTACTTC

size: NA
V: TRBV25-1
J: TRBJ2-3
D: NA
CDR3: CASSDVNDTQYF
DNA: TGTGCCAGCAGTGACGTAAACGATACGCAGTATTTT

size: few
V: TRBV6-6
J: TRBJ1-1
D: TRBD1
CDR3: CASSPGTGPGAEAFF
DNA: TGTGCCAGCAGTCCCGGGACAGGCCCCGGCGCTGAAGCTTTCTTT

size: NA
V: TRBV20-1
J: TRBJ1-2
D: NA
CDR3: CSARDGNSYGYTF
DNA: TGCAGTGCGAGGGACGGGAATTCCTATGGCTACACCTTC

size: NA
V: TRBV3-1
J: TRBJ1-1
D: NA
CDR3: CASTPDRVTTEAFF
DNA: TGTGCCAGCACCCCGGACAGAGTGACGACAGAAGCTTTCTTT

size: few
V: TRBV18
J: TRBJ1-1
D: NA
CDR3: CASNGAGALIPAFF
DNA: TGTGCCAGCAACGGGGCCGGGGCCCTTATTCCGGCTTTCTTT

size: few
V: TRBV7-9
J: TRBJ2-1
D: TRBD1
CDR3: CASSSRQGIKFF
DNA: TGTGCCAGCAGCTCTAGACAGGGGATTAAGTTCTTC

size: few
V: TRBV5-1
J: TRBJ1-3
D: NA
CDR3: CASSLDRSSSGNTIYF
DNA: TGCGCCAGCAGCTTGGACAGGTCTTCCTCTGGAAACACCATATATTTT

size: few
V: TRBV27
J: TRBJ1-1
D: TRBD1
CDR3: CASTTWGTGEAFF
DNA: TGTGCCAGCACCACTTGGGGGACAGGTGAAGCTTTCTTT

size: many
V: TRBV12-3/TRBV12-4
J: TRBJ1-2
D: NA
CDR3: CASSWGDGYGYTF
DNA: TGTGCCAGCAGTTGGGGGGATGGCTATGGCTACACCTTC

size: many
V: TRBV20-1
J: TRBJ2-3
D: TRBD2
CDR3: CSAKPGGGTDTQYF
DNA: TGCAGTGCGAAGCCGGGAGGGGGCACAGATACGCAGTATTTT

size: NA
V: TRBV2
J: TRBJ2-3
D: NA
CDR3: CASSAETGTDTQYF
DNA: TGTGCCAGCAGTGCAGAAACGGGGACAGATACGCAGTATTTT

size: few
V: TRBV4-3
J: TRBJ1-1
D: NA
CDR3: CASSQDTGNTEAFF
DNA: TGCGCCAGCAGCCAAGATACGGGGAACACTGAAGCTTTCTTT

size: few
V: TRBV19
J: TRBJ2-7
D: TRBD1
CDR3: CASSSMDRAGYEQYF
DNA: TGTGCCAGTAGTTCCATGGACAGGGCGGGCTACGAGCAGTACTTC

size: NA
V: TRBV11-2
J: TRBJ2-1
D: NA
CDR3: CASSLAPQSVYNEQFF
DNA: TGTGCCAGCAGCTTAGCCCCCCAGTCTGTCTACAATGAGCAGTTCTTC

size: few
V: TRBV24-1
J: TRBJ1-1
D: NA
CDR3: CATSASAAENTEAFF
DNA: TGTGCCACCAGTGCCTCCGCGGCAGAAAACACTGAAGCTTTCTTT

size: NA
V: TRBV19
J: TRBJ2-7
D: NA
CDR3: CASSLRQGGHEQYF
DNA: TGTGCCAGTAGTTTACGGCAGGGTGGCCACGAGCAGTACTTC

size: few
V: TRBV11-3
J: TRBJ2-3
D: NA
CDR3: CASSHDYTDTDTQYF
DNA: TGTGCCAGCAGTCACGACTACACCGACACAGATACGCAGTATTTT

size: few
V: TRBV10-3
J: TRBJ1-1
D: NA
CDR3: CAISEKGGATEAFF
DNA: TGTGCCATCAGTGAGAAGGGGGGCGCTACCGAAGCTTTCTTT

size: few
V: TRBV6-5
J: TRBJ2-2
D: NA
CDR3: CASTQGKVPGELFF
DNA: TGTGCCAGCACCCAGGGGAAAGTCCCCGGGGAGCTGTTTTTT

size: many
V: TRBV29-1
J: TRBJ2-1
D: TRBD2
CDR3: CSVDLAGGNEQFF
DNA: TGCAGCGTTGATTTAGCGGGCGGCAATGAGCAGTTCTTC

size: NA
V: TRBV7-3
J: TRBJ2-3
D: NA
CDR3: CASSSGPRQYF
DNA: TGTGCCAGCAGCTCGGGACCCCGTCAGTATTTT

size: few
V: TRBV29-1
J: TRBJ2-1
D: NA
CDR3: CSVGGRSYNEQFF
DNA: TGCAGCGTTGGAGGGAGGTCCTACAATGAGCAGTTCTTC

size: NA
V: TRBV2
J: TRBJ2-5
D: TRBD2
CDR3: CASSRETAGEETQYF
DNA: TGTGCCAGCTCCCGCGAGACAGCGGGGGAAGAGACCCAGTACTTC

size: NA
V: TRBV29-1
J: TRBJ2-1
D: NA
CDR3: CSVEFRRRISYNEQFF
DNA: TGCAGCGTTGAGTTTCGGCGCAGGATCTCCTACAATGAGCAGTTCTTC

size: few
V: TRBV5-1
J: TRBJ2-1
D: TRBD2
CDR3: CASSWGRRQAVTSGRDYNEQFF
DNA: TGCGCCAGCAGCTGGGGGCGTCGACAGGCTGTAACTAGCGGGCGGGACTACAATGAGCAGTTCTTC

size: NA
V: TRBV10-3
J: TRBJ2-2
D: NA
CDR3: CAIGRGAEDTGELFF
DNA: TGTGCCATCGGAAGAGGGGCGGAAGACACCGGGGAGCTGTTTTTT

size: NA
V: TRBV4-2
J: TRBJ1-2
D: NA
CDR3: CASSQESGSSHMGDLNYGYTF
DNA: TGTGCCAGCAGCCAAGAAAGTGGCTCCTCACACATGGGAGACCTTAACTATGGCTACACCTTC

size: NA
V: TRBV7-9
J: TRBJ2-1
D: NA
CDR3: CASSSSTNQWRIPGNEQFF
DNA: TGTGCCAGCAGCTCCTCGACTAACCAGTGGCGGATTCCTGGCAATGAGCAGTTCTTC

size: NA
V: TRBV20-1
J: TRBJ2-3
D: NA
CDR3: CSAYYRDIGTDTQYF
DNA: TGCAGTGCTTATTACCGGGACATCGGCACAGATACGCAGTATTTT

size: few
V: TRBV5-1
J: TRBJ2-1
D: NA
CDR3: CASSAARGPYNEQFF
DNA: TGCGCCAGCAGCGCTGCCAGGGGCCCTTACAATGAGCAGTTCTTC

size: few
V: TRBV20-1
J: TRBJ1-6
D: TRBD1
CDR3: CSARLDRVNSPLHF
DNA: TGCAGTGCTAGGCTGGACAGGGTAAATTCACCCCTCCACTTT